The 32 T cell receptor beta chains below were found in one sample sequenced in a study of blood T cells in healthy people across ages. The second PCR ran about 6 to 12 cycles with a sample-barcoded 5' primer and J-beta primers. TCRdb re-derived calls from the 5' RACE reads in MiXCR, one entry per CDR3 protein. The table lists about a million distinct CDR3 sequences, roughly 51% of them singletons. The sample was blood. All receptors come from a woman in her sixties or seventies in good health.

This chain uses TRBV6-6 with TRBJ2-3; 8 positions agree with TRBD2. Germline V gives CDR1 MNHNY, CDR2 SVGAGI (reference sequence). J lost 4 bases, V lost 6 bases, and 9 bases had no gene match. This CDR3 is built from 15 residues. CDR3 protein: CASSQRETYSDTQYF. DNA of the CDR3: TGTGCCAGCAGCCAGCGGGAGACGTATTCAGATACGCAGTATTTT.

This clonotype appeared a few times. The chain carries TRBV5-1 and TRBJ1-2; the match to TRBD1 covers 7 bases. This CDR3 is built from 13 residues. Unmatched junction bases numbered 4, after V lost 5 bases and J lost 3 bases. The V gene's germline CDR1 is SGHRS and CDR2 YFSETQ. As DNA, the CDR3 is TGCGCCAGCAGAGCCGGGACAGACTATGGCTACACCTTC. This codes for CASRAGTDYGYTF.

This clonotype was seen only a few times. The V call is TRBV7-2, the J call TRBJ2-5; 7 bases agree with TRBD1. Looked up from germline, CDR1 is SGHTA and CDR2 is FQGNSA. The CDR3 contains 15 residues. V was clipped by 2 bases and J by 6 bases; unmatched bases: 9. In nucleotides, the CDR3 is TGTGCCAGCAGCTTAAGGGACAGTCATGCAAAGACCCAGTACTTC. As protein: CASSLRDSHAKTQYF.

The chain employs TRBV18 and TRBJ2-7; 7 nucleotides align to TRBD1. With the DNA end fitting TRBJ2-5 better, the J assignment may be wrong. The CDR3 runs to 13 residues. CDR1 KGHSH and CDR2 LQKENI come from the germline V gene. CDR3 loop: CASSQDRRETQYF. In nucleotides, the CDR3 is TGTGCCAGCTCACAGGACAGGAGAGAGACCCAGTACTTC.

This sequence joins TRBV2 and TRBJ2-1, with 10 nucleotides matching TRBD2. CDR1 is SNHLY, CDR2 FYNNEI, per germline. With 11 bases clipped from V and 5 bases from J, the junction kept 6 bases outside the gene matches. This CDR3 is built from 13 residues. In DNA form, the CDR3 reads TGTGCCGGAGAGCGGGAGGGAGACAATGAGCAGTTCTTC. Translated, it gives CAGEREGDNEQFF. Filled out from reference TRBV2 and TRBJ2-1, the complete variable domain reads EPEVTQTPSHQVTQMGQEVILRCVPISNHLYFYWYRQILGQKVEFLVSFYNNEISEKSEIFDDQFSVERPDGSNFTLKIRSTKLEDSAMYFCAGEREGDNEQFFGPGTRLTVL.

This clonotype came up once. This rearrangement joins TRBV7-2 to TRBJ2-3; TRBD1 matches 7 bases. CDR3 length equals 15 residues. CDR1 is SGHTA, CDR2 FQGNSA, per germline. Losses at the gene ends were 2 bases for V and 2 bases for J; bases not matched to a gene: 4. The DNA of the CDR3 is TGTGCCAGCAGCTTAAGGGGACAGAACACAGATACGCAGTATTTT. Its translation is CASSLRGQNTDTQYF.

The chain links TRBV6-2 or TRBV6-3 to TRBJ2-4, with 9 nucleotides matching TRBD2. CDR3 length equals 17 residues. The V segment lost 5 bases and the J segment 2 bases; nucleotides outside the gene matches: 10. The germline V gene encodes CDR1 MNHEY and CDR2 SVGEGT. The CDR3 sequence: CASSPPSSGITKNIQYF. The CDR3 region has the DNA TGTGCCAGCAGTCCTCCGTCTAGCGGGATCACCAAAAACATTCAGTACTTC.

The chain couples TRBV10-3 to TRBJ2-5; D could derive from TRBD1 or TRBD2 (5 bases each). V lost 4 bases and J lost 11, with 20 bases in between. CDR1 is ENHRY, CDR2 SYGVKD, per germline. This CDR3 has 14 residues. CDR3 loop: CAISVLRTEGEQYF. The CDR3, as DNA: TGTGCCATCAGTGTACTACGTACAGAAGGGGAGCAGTACTTC.

The gene calls are TRBV3-1 and TRBJ2-7; D not resolved. The V gene's germline CDR1 is LGHDT and CDR2 YNNKEL (reference sequence). Deletions cut 0 bases from V and 5 bases from J, with 11 bases between. CDR3 length: 14 amino acids. CDR3 loop: CASSQEFLTNEQYF. The DNA for the CDR3 is TGTGCCAGCAGCCAAGAGTTCTTGACGAACGAGCAGTACTTC.

The chain employs TRBV19 and TRBJ1-2, with D possibly TRBD1 on 5 matching bases. Germline CDR1 and CDR2: LNHDA and SQIVND (reference sequence). This CDR3 region has 19 residues. V gave up 7 bases and J gave up 1 base, with 28 bases separating them. The CDR3 loop reads CASNPFLGQAGKNNYGYTF. The CDR3 DNA sequence: TGTGCCAGTAACCCTTTTTTAGGGCAAGCAGGGAAAAATAACTATGGCTACACCTTC.

V gene TRBV5-1 combines with J gene TRBJ2-1; 13 nucleotides agree with TRBD2. This CDR3 spans 17 amino acids. In germline, CDR1 is SGHRS, CDR2 YFSETQ. The trim removed 0 bases at V and 6 bases at J, leaving 6 bases unmatched. The CDR3, as DNA: TGCGCCAGCAGCTTGGGCACCGGGACTAGCGGGGCCAATGAGCAGTTCTTC. This sequence encodes CASSLGTGTSGANEQFF.

The chain employs TRBV29-1 and TRBJ2-2; D is ambiguous. The V gene's germline CDR1 is SQVTM and CDR2 ANQGSEA. V was trimmed by 4 bases and J by 8 bases, leaving 11 bases between them. The CDR3 is 12 amino acids. The CDR3: CSVADTTGELFF. CDR3 nucleotides: TGCAGCGTTGCAGACACCACGGGGGAGCTGTTTTTT.

This clonotype was seen more than once but under ten times. The V gene is TRBV6-5, the J gene TRBJ2-1; no firm D call. This CDR3 region has 14 residues. Trimming took 2 bases from V and 9 from J, leaving 14 bases between them. The germline gives CDR1 MNHEY, CDR2 SVGAGI. The CDR3 nucleotides read TGTGCCAGCAGTTACAATAGGGATAGAGGTGAGCAGTTCTTC. Encoded protein: CASSYNRDRGEQFF.

The chain uses TRBV27 and TRBJ2-7; 16 bases match TRBD2. Germline V gives CDR1 MNHEY, CDR2 SMNVEV (reference sequence). This CDR3 contains 19 residues. Trimming took 7 bases from V and 1 from J; bases not matched to a gene: 13. CDR3 loop: CASTLLGTSGRDGSYEQYF. For the CDR3, the DNA is TGTGCCAGCACCTTACTCGGGACTAGCGGGAGGGATGGATCCTACGAGCAGTACTTC.

This chain uses TRBV20-1 with TRBJ2-2; D gene uncertain. Germline CDR1 is DFQATT and CDR2 is SNEGSKA (reference sequence). Trimming left V 6 bases short and J 1 base short, with 6 bases between. This CDR3 has 12 amino acids. CDR3 residues: CSAPGNTGELFF. In nucleotides, the CDR3 is TGCAGTGCGCCGGGGAACACCGGGGAGCTGTTTTTT.

This clonotype was recorded many times. V and J are TRBV7-2 and TRBJ2-7; TRBD2 matches 7 bases. This CDR3 is 16 amino acids long. The V gene end was trimmed by 2 bases and the J gene end by 0 bases; junction bases not matched to a gene: 7. The germline V gene has CDR1 SGHTA and CDR2 FQGNSA. This CDR3 reads CASSLYGASGSYEQYF. CDR3 coding DNA: TGTGCCAGCAGCTTATATGGCGCTAGCGGCTCCTACGAGCAGTACTTC.

The rearrangement uses TRBV6-2 or TRBV6-3 and TRBJ2-2, with D possibly matching TRBD1 (7 bases). This CDR3 is built from 16 residues. V gave up 2 bases and J gave up 3 bases, with 13 bases separating them. From germline, CDR1 is MNHEY and CDR2 SVGEGT. The CDR3 sequence: CASSYGQGGDTGELFF. CDR3 nucleotide sequence: TGTGCCAGCAGTTACGGGCAGGGGGGAGACACCGGGGAGCTGTTTTTT.

This clonotype was detected a few times. The chain has TRBV28 and TRBJ2-3; TRBD2 agrees at 8 bases. CDR3 size: 17 residues. V lost 0 bases and J lost 3; bases outside the gene matches: 8. Per germline, CDR1 MDHEN and CDR2 SYDVKM. The CDR3 nucleotides are TGTGCCAGCAGTTTATGGGGCACTAGCGGCTCTACAGATACGCAGTATTTT. Its protein is CASSLWGTSGSTDTQYF.

The rearrangement links TRBV19 to TRBJ2-5, with D perhaps TRBD1 (5 bases). The CDR3 covers 14 residues. Trimming left V 6 bases short and J 5 bases short, with 16 bases between. Germline V gene lookup returns CDR1 LNHDA and CDR2 SQIVND (reference sequence). CDR3 DNA: TGTGCCAGTAGCCTGACAGTCCTCTGGGAGACCCAGTACTTC. It translates to CASSLTVLWETQYF.

This chain uses TRBV14 with TRBJ2-2; tentatively, D is TRBD2 (6 bases). CDR1 and CDR2 (germline): SGHDN, FVKESK. The CDR3 loop spans 16 amino acids. The V end lost 0 bases, the J end lost 5 bases, and 13 bases lay between the germline ends. The CDR3 DNA is TGTGCCAGCAGCCAAGATACGGAGGCGGGGACCGGGGAGCTGTTTTTT. Amino acid sequence: CASSQDTEAGTGELFF.

This chain connects TRBV25-1 to TRBJ2-5; D ambiguous. Germline assignment: CDR1 MGHDK and CDR2 SYGVNS. The CDR3 covers 12 residues. V was pared by 0 bases and J by 4 bases, with 3 bases between. Here the CDR3 DNA reads TGTGCCAGCAGTGAATACGGAGAGACCCAGTACTTC. As protein: CASSEYGETQYF. The variable domain in full, with the rest retrieved from reference TRBV25-1 and TRBJ2-5, is EADIYQTPRYLVIGTGKKITLECSQTMGHDKMYWYQQDPGMELHLIHYSYGVNSTEKGDLSSESTVSRIRTEHFPLTLESARPSHTSQYLCASSEYGETQYFGPGTRLLVL.

As regards this clonotype: An end of the junction differs from the germline gene, which may be a read error. The rearrangement joins TRBV7-2 to TRBJ2-5; a weak D match, TRBD2 (6 bases). Germline assignment: CDR1 SGHTA and CDR2 FQGNSA. The CDR3 spans 15 residues. The CDR3 spells CASGLAAGRSETQYF. CDR3 in DNA: TGTGCCAGCGGCTTAGCTGCCGGGAGATCGGAGACCCAGTACTTC.

This clonotype was seen a handful of times. This chain links TRBV29-1 with TRBJ2-7, with D perhaps matching TRBD1 or TRBD2 (6 bases each). The germline CDR1 and CDR2 sequences are SQVTM and ANQGSEA. This CDR3 region has 12 residues. Trimming shortened V by 6 bases and J by 2 bases, and 11 bases separated the two germline ends. CDR3 sequence (DNA): TGCAGCGTGGGAAGGGGGGCCTACGAGCAGTACTTC. Protein product: CSVGRGAYEQYF.

The table lists this clonotype with a few counts. The chain links TRBV7-2 to TRBJ2-1; TRBD2 matches at 8 bases. After removal of 5 bases from V and 5 bases from J, the junction contained 11 bases not matched to a gene. The CDR3 covers 16 residues. Germline V gene lookup returns CDR1 SGHTA and CDR2 FQGNSA. For the CDR3, the DNA is TGTGCCAGCAGCATCTCTCGGGGGGGGAGTCACAATGAGCAGTTCTTC. The encoded protein is CASSISRGGSHNEQFF.

The chain recombines TRBV19 with TRBJ1-5, with TRBD1 matching 7 bases. The CDR3 runs to 12 residues. The V gene end was trimmed by 9 bases and the J gene end by 7 bases; junction bases not matched to a gene: 6. Germline-derived CDR1 and CDR2 are LNHDA and SQIVND (reference sequence). CDR3 sequence (DNA): TGTGCCAGCGCAGACAGGGAACAGCCCCAGCATTTT. Translation: CASADREQPQHF.

V usage is TRBV30 and J usage is TRBJ2-3; possibly TRBD1 or TRBD2 for D (5 bases each). This CDR3 has 11 residues. In germline, CDR1 is GTSNPN, CDR2 SVGIG (reference sequence). The V and J ends lost 2 bases and 14 bases respectively, with 14 bases between them. For the CDR3, the DNA is TGTGCCTGGAGTATGGGGGAATTTCTGTATTTT. This gives the protein CAWSMGEFLYF.

The V call is TRBV6-5, the J call TRBJ1-1; D unresolved. V was shortened by 0 bases and J by 3 bases, with 5 bases between the two germline ends. Germline-derived CDR1 and CDR2 are MNHEY and SVGAGI. This CDR3 has 13 residues. In nucleotides, the CDR3 is TGTGCCAGCAGTTACTCGATCTACACTGAAGCTTTCTTT. The encoded protein is CASSYSIYTEAFF.

This clonotype is a singleton in its sample. The CDR3 carries no conserved terminal phenylalanine or tryptophan, so it likely arises from a read error. The chain uses TRBV10-3 and TRBJ2-7; 8 bases are a match to TRBD2. The germline CDR1 and CDR2 sequences are ENHRY and SYGVKD. V lost 3 bases and J lost 3; bases outside the gene matches: 4. The CDR3 extends over 14 amino acids. Written as DNA, the CDR3 is TGTGCCATCAGTGAACGCAGCGGGGGCTACGAGCAGTACTTA. It translates to CAISERSGGYEQYL.

V and J are TRBV20-1 and TRBJ2-3; TRBD2 matches at 15 bases. Trimming took 6 bases from V and 5 from J; bases not matched to a gene: 9. This CDR3 region has 16 residues. Germline lookup yields CDR1 DFQATT and CDR2 SNEGSKA (reference sequence). The CDR3 loop reads CSAHGTSGRSKDTQYF. CDR3 DNA sequence: TGCAGTGCCCACGGGACTAGCGGGAGGTCAAAAGATACGCAGTATTTT.

The rearrangement links TRBV29-1 to TRBJ2-1; possibly TRBD1 or TRBD2 for D (5 bases each). Germline values: CDR1 SQVTM, CDR2 ANQGSEA. This CDR3 comprises 12 residues. Trimming stripped 6 bases from V and 8 bases from J, with 14 bases between. CDR3 protein: CSVGTNNYEQFF. CDR3 in DNA: TGCAGCGTCGGGACCAACAACTATGAGCAGTTCTTC.

This clonotype showed up many times. The chain recombines TRBV7-2 with TRBJ2-3; D is possibly TRBD2 (6 bases). V was shortened by 5 bases and J by 2 bases, with 11 bases between the two germline ends. Germline loops: CDR1 SGHTA, CDR2 FQGNSA. CDR3 length equals 14 residues. The chain's CDR3 is CASSPDYLTDTQYF. In DNA, the CDR3 is TGTGCCAGCAGCCCGGACTACCTCACAGATACGCAGTATTTT.

V gene TRBV18 combines with J gene TRBJ1-5; 8 bases match TRBD1. Germline V gene lookup returns CDR1 KGHSH and CDR2 LQKENI. J lost 7 bases, V lost 1 base, and 12 bases had no gene match. CDR3 length: 17 amino acids. In DNA form, the CDR3 reads TGTGCCAGCTCACCACTGCCCAACAGGGGGGTAGGGCAGCCCCAGCATTTT. Residues: CASSPLPNRGVGQPQHF.